The source of this T cell receptor (beta chain) is a study of T cell repertoires in cytomegalovirus infection. Study in general: Public TCR beta signatures were indicative of both CMV infection and a matching HLA type.

This CDR3 has 12 residues. V lost 8 bases to trimming and J lost 4 bases, with 6 bases between them. The germline CDR1 and CDR2 sequences are SGHVS and FQNEAQ. This clonotype was counted a few times. Its target is unknown. One entry per CDR3 protein, called by TCRdb with MiXCR from the reads. In the table there are under 120,000 distinct CDR3 sequences, under 55% of which are singletons. General study results and limits: The study found HLA-C-restricted CMV-specific TCR beta clonotypes dominating the ex vivo response.

The origin of this receptor is a human donor in good health (CMV status not recorded). Some clones in this sample may be carry-over from other donors' samples. This chain connects TRBV7-8 to TRBJ2-6; D not resolved. Here the sequenced sample was CD8+ T cells from cultured PBMCs, taken from culture after CMV antigen stimulation. The CDR3 reads CASQTGANVLTF. In DNA, the CDR3 is TGTGCCAGCCAGACGGGGGCCAACGTCCTGACTTTC.